Shown below are 30 T cell receptor beta chains from a single sample sequenced in a study of OX40 agonist ivuxolimab in advanced cancers. This table comes from immunoSEQ multiplex PCR, and its TCRdb copy is limited to in-frame clones, with some not included. The profile covers fewer than 85,000 clones, with around 80% appearing a single time and less than 0.85% taken by the ten largest. The sequences come from CD4+ or CD8+ T cells sorted from blood, collected in a trial of the OX40 agonist ivuxolimab. The source is an adult with an advanced solid tumor such as melanoma, head and neck, liver or kidney cancer.

This chain connects TRBV6-5 to TRBJ2-7; 9 bases match TRBD2. With V trimmed by 5 bases and J by 0 bases, 5 bases remained unmatched. The germline V gene encodes CDR1 MNHEY and CDR2 SVGAGI. This CDR3 has 15 residues. In DNA, the CDR3 is TGTGCCAGCAGTCCAGCGGGGGGTCCCTCCTACGAGCAGTACTTC. Amino acids: CASSPAGGPSYEQYF.

The chain carries TRBV9 and TRBJ2-3; TRBD2 aligns across 9 bases. Germline assignment: CDR1 SGDLS and CDR2 YYNGEE. CDR3 length equals 16 residues. V shed 6 bases, J shed 1 base, and the junction held 9 bases outside the gene matches. The CDR3 sequence: CASTATWTSGTDTQYF. The CDR3 DNA follows: TGTGCCAGCACCGCGACCTGGACTAGCGGCACAGATACGCAGTATTTT.

The chain combines TRBV7-2 with TRBJ1-1; the D gene is possibly TRBD1 (5 bases). Deletions cut 5 bases from V and 1 base from J, with 8 bases between. The length of the CDR3 is 13 residues. Germline values: CDR1 SGHTA, CDR2 FQGNSA. The CDR3 bases are TGTGCCAGCAGCCGAGACAGGAACACTGAAGCTTTCTTT. Translation: CASSRDRNTEAFF.

The rearrangement uses TRBV14 and TRBJ1-2; D not certain. V lost 0 bases to trimming and J lost 4 bases, with 15 bases between them. Germline CDR1 reads SGHDN; CDR2 reads FVKESK. CDR3 length: 16 amino acids. The CDR3 protein is CASSQDWAGVRYGYTF. The DNA of the CDR3 is TGTGCCAGCAGCCAAGATTGGGCCGGGGTCCGCTATGGCTACACCTTC.

This clone showed up just a few times. The DNA of the CDR3 is TGTGCCTCCAAGGGGGAGGTTGGGAATCAGCCCCAGCATTTT. It specifies CASKGEVGNQPQHF. The chain joins TRBV10-3 to TRBJ1-5, with D maybe TRBD1 (6 bases). Germline V lookup: CDR1 ENHRY, CDR2 SYGVKD. This CDR3 contains 14 residues. Deletions cut 11 bases from V and 4 bases from J, with 18 bases between.

The rearrangement joins TRBV30 to TRBJ1-1, with TRBD1 matching 10 bases. Losses at the gene ends were 1 base for V and 3 bases for J; bases not matched to a gene: 2. Germline V CDR1 and CDR2: GTSNPN, SVGIG (reference sequence). CDR3 length: 14 residues. CDR3 in DNA: TGTGCCTGGAGTGGGGGACAGGGGTACACTGAAGCTTTCTTT. This translates into CAWSGGQGYTEAFF.

Comments on this clone: One junction end does not reproduce the germline sequence, and a read error may be involved. The chain employs TRBV5-1 and TRBJ1-5; TRBD1 matches at 7 bases. The germline V gene encodes CDR1 SGHRS and CDR2 YFSETQ. The CDR3 has 14 residues. The CDR3 nucleotides read TGCGCCAGCAGTTTGGACAGGAGCAATCAGCCCCAGCATTTT. As protein: CASSLDRSNQPQHF.

The chain links TRBV5-1 to TRBJ2-1, with 9 bases identical to TRBD1. The ends lost 4 bases at V and 8 bases at J; junction bases unmatched: 7. The V gene's germline CDR1 is SGHRS and CDR2 YFSETQ. The CDR3 spans 14 residues. The CDR3 DNA is TGCGCCAGCAGCCCAACACAGGGGGCCTATGAGCAGTTCTTC. Translating it yields CASSPTQGAYEQFF. Variable domain in full (rest from reference TRBV5-1 and TRBJ2-1): KAGVTQTPRYLIKTRGQQVTLSCSPISGHRSVSWYQQTPGQGLQFLFEYFSETQRNKGNFPGRFSGRQFSNSRSEMNVSTLELGDSALYLCASSPTQGAYEQFFGPGTRLTVL.

This chain connects TRBV27 to TRBJ1-1, with TRBD1 matching 7 bases. There are 14 residues in the CDR3. The trim removed 6 bases at V and 4 bases at J, leaving 8 bases unmatched. Germline V CDR1 and CDR2: MNHEY, SMNVEV (reference sequence). The CDR3, as DNA: TGTGCCAGCAGAACCCAGACAGGGACCACTGAAGCTTTCTTT. Residues: CASRTQTGTTEAFF.

In DNA, the CDR3 is TGTGCCAGCAGTCCCGACAGGGCTGGAAACACCATATATTTT. Amino acids: CASSPDRAGNTIYF. The V and J genes are TRBV28 and TRBJ1-3; 7 nucleotides match TRBD1. The V gene end was trimmed by 5 bases and the J gene end by 2 bases; junction bases not matched to a gene: 3. The CDR3 is made up of 14 amino acids. Germline V gene data show CDR1 as MDHEN and CDR2 as SYDVKM.

The chain employs TRBV6-1 and TRBJ1-4; 7 nucleotides line up with TRBD1. This CDR3 comprises 14 residues. The V and J ends lost 5 bases and 3 bases, in that order; junction bases with no gene match: 3. CDR1 MNHNS and CDR2 SASEGT come from the germline V gene. The DNA of the CDR3 is TGTGCCAGCAGTACCGGGACAGCTAATGAAAAACTGTTTTTT. It encodes CASSTGTANEKLFF.

This clone was observed a single time. The genes are TRBV18 and TRBJ2-5; 7 bases match TRBD1. CDR1 is KGHSH and CDR2 is LQKENI in the germline V gene. This CDR3 contains 15 residues. V trimming: 0 bases; J trimming: 2 bases; junction bases outside the gene matches: 3. The CDR3 reads CASSPPGQKQETQYF. The CDR3 nucleotides are TGTGCCAGCTCACCACCGGGACAGAAACAAGAGACCCAGTACTTC.

J is TRBJ1-4 and V is TRBV18; 12 bases match TRBD1. In germline, CDR1 is KGHSH, CDR2 LQKENI. This CDR3 is built from 15 residues. J gave up 7 bases and V 3 bases, and 3 bases lay outside the gene matches. The CDR3 DNA follows: TGTGCCAGCTCACCCGGGACAGGGGGCCTTGAAAAACTGTTTTTT. Amino acids: CASSPGTGGLEKLFF.

J is TRBJ1-2 and V is TRBV6-5; weak D call: TRBD1 (5 bases). Germline CDR1 and CDR2: MNHEY and SVGAGI. V lost 7 bases to trimming and J lost 2 bases, with 14 bases between them. This CDR3 spans 14 amino acids. The CDR3 loop reads CASKSPRVNYGYTF. As DNA, the CDR3 is TGTGCCAGCAAGAGTCCCAGGGTGAACTATGGCTACACCTTC.

This chain connects TRBV4-1 to TRBJ2-5; D is possibly TRBD2 (7 bases). CDR1 and CDR2 from the germline V gene are MGHRA and YSYEKL. The CDR3 runs 16 residues. The V and J ends lost 0 bases and 2 bases respectively, with 13 bases between them. The CDR3 sequence: CASSQDIEGGQETQYF. Written as DNA, the CDR3 is TGCGCCAGCAGCCAAGATATCGAGGGGGGGCAAGAGACCCAGTACTTC.

The chain uses TRBV13 and TRBJ1-2; D is possibly TRBD1 (5 bases). From germline, CDR1 is PRHDT and CDR2 FYEKMQ (reference sequence). V was trimmed by 5 bases and J by 2 bases, leaving 12 bases between them. CDR3 length: 14 residues. The CDR3 DNA follows: TGTGCCAGCAGCCCGGGGCCGATCAACTATGGCTACACCTTC. Protein product: CASSPGPINYGYTF.

V and J are TRBV11-3 and TRBJ1-1; D remains ambiguous. Trimming took off 6 bases at V and 1 base at J, with 6 bases between the two ends. This CDR3 has 12 residues. CDR1 and CDR2 (germline): SGHNT, YENEEA. The CDR3 reads CASRFQNTEAFF. CDR3 DNA sequence: TGTGCCAGCAGGTTCCAGAACACTGAAGCTTTCTTT.

The CDR3 protein is CAWCKTVGEQYF. The DNA of the CDR3 is TGTGCCTGGTGCAAGACAGTCGGCGAGCAGTACTTC. The rearrangement uses TRBV30 and TRBJ2-7; TRBD1 is a possible D gene (5 bases). The CDR3 is 12 amino acids. Trimming took 5 bases from V and 6 from J, leaving 14 bases between them. The germline V gene encodes CDR1 GTSNPN and CDR2 SVGIG (reference sequence).

The V call is TRBV4-1, the J call TRBJ1-5; D remains ambiguous. Trimming cost V 0 bases and J 6 bases, with 12 bases left between them. The CDR3 sequence is 15 residues long. In germline, CDR1 is MGHRA, CDR2 YSYEKL. The CDR3: CASSQELGFGQPQHF. The CDR3 DNA reads TGCGCCAGCAGCCAAGAACTAGGATTTGGTCAGCCCCAGCATTTT.

The genes are TRBV11-3 and TRBJ2-7; D remains unclear. This CDR3 contains 12 residues. V dropped 4 bases and J dropped 6 bases, with 10 bases sitting between them. Looked up from germline, CDR1 is SGHNT and CDR2 is YENEEA. The CDR3 sequence: CASSYSRFEQYF. CDR3 nucleotide sequence: TGTGCCAGCAGCTACTCCCGGTTCGAGCAGTACTTC.

The chain uses TRBV5-4 and TRBJ1-3; D not certain. Trimming took off 4 bases at V and 4 bases at J, with 6 bases between the two ends. CDR3 size: 12 residues. Germline assignment: CDR1 SGHNT and CDR2 YYREEE (reference sequence). The CDR3 DNA is TGTGCCAGCAGCGAGGACGGAAACACCATATATTTT. It codes for CASSEDGNTIYF.

The rearrangement joins TRBV18 to TRBJ2-7; tentatively, D is TRBD2 (6 bases). Trimming pared 1 base from V and 3 bases from J, leaving 13 bases between. In germline, CDR1 is KGHSH, CDR2 LQKENI. The CDR3 consists of 15 residues. The CDR3 DNA is TGTGCCAGCTCACCACTAGAAGGAGGGCACTACGAGCAGTACTTC. Its translation: CASSPLEGGHYEQYF.

V gene TRBV7-2 combines with J gene TRBJ2-7; no definite D call. The CDR3 runs to 14 residues. V lost 5 bases and J lost 0, with 11 bases in between. Germline values: CDR1 SGHTA, CDR2 FQGNSA. The CDR3 DNA sequence: TGTGCCAGCAGCCCTCGGATGGCCTCCTACGAGCAGTACTTC. This codes for CASSPRMASYEQYF.

This rearrangement joins TRBV5-6 to TRBJ1-4; D ambiguous. The CDR3 is made up of 13 amino acids. From germline, CDR1 is SGHDT and CDR2 YYEEEE. Between the trimmed V and J ends, which lost 1 base and 7 bases, there was a span of 8 bases. This CDR3 is CASSLIQIEKLFF. The DNA for the CDR3 is TGTGCCAGCAGCTTGATACAAATTGAAAAACTGTTTTTT.

The table lists this clone with a few counts. This sequence joins TRBV28 and TRBJ2-5; a weak D match, TRBD2 (6 bases). Germline lookup yields CDR1 MDHEN and CDR2 SYDVKM. V lost 0 bases to trimming and J lost 2 bases, with 10 bases between them. CDR3 length equals 15 residues. The CDR3 nucleotides are TGTGCCAGCAGTTTATGGGCGGGACGACAAGAGACCCAGTACTTC. Translated: CASSLWAGRQETQYF.

The chain has TRBV5-1 and TRBJ1-1; 7 positions match TRBD1. V trimming: 0 bases; J trimming: 4 bases; junction bases outside the gene matches: 6. The CDR3 length is 15 residues. Germline CDR1 SGHRS, CDR2 YFSETQ. This chain's CDR3 is CASSLGQGTGTEAFF. Written as DNA, the CDR3 is TGCGCCAGCAGCTTGGGACAGGGCACTGGCACTGAAGCTTTCTTT.

The V and J genes are TRBV11-3 and TRBJ2-5; unclear D gene. The CDR3 is made up of 12 amino acids. V was pared by 6 bases and J by 1 base, with 6 bases between. Per germline, CDR1 SGHNT and CDR2 YENEEA. CDR3 protein: CASRGSQETQYF. The CDR3, as DNA: TGTGCCAGCAGAGGGTCCCAAGAGACCCAGTACTTC.

The chain has TRBV19 and TRBJ1-4; no clear D gene. Germline CDR1 and CDR2: LNHDA and SQIVND (reference sequence). Trimming took off 3 bases at V and 2 bases at J, with 7 bases between the two ends. The CDR3 is 14 residues long. This CDR3 reads CASSIGRTNEKLFF. CDR3 nucleotides: TGTGCCAGTAGTATCGGCAGGACTAATGAAAAACTGTTTTTT.

The chain joins TRBV6-5 to TRBJ2-7, with D perhaps matching TRBD1 (5 bases). V was shortened by 0 bases and J by 4 bases, with 13 bases between the two germline ends. This CDR3 is 15 amino acids long. Germline V gene data show CDR1 as MNHEY and CDR2 as SVGAGI. Here the CDR3 DNA reads TGTGCCAGCAGTTACTCGGCAGGGTGGGGTTACGAGCAGTACTTC. This gives the protein CASSYSAGWGYEQYF.

The J gene is TRBJ2-7, the V gene TRBV28; D gene uncertain. Germline assignment: CDR1 MDHEN and CDR2 SYDVKM. The CDR3 spans 12 residues. Trimming left V 5 bases short and J 4 bases short, with 9 bases between. The CDR3 reads CASSVPGYEQYF. In DNA form, the CDR3 reads TGTGCCAGCAGTGTCCCCGGGTACGAGCAGTACTTC.